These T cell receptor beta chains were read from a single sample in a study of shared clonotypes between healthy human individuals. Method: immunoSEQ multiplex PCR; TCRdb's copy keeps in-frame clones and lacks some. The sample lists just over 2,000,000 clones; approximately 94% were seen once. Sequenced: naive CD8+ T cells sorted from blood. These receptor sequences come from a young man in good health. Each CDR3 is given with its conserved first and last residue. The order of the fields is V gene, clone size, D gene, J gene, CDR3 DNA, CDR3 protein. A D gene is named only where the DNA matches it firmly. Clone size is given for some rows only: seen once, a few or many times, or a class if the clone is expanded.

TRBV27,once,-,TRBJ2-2,TGTGCCAGCAGTTCACAACCGGGACACCACGGGGAGCTGTTTTTT,CASSSQPGHHGELFF
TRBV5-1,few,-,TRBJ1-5,TGCGCCAGCAGCTTGTGGGCAGGGGATCAGCCCCAGCATTTT,CASSLWAGDQPQHF
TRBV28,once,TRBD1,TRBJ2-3,TGTGCCAGCAGTTTATATCAGGGGGCGGGCACAGATACGCAGTATTTT,CASSLYQGAGTDTQYF
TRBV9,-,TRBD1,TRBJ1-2,TGTGCCAGCAGCGTAGAGAGCCCCGGGACAGGGACGTCTGGCTACACCTTC,CASSVESPGTGTSGYTF
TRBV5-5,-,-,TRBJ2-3,TGTGCCAGCAGAGATACCCCGGGGGATACGCAGTATTTT,CASRDTPGDTQYF
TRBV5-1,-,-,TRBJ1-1,TGCGCCAGCAGCCCACAGGCGCCGATGAACACTGAAGCTTTCTTT,CASSPQAPMNTEAFF
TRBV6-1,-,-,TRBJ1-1,TGTGCCAGCAGTGAACGGTTAAACGGGAAAGGGCGGGGTCCTGAAGCTTTCTTT,CASSERLNGKGRGPEAFF
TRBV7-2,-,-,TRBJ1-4,TGTGCCAGCAGCTTAAACGGGAACGATGAAAAACTGTTTTTT,CASSLNGNDEKLFF
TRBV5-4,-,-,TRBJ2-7,TGTGCCAGCAGCGACGCAGGGCTCTCCTACGAGCAGTACTTC,CASSDAGLSYEQYF
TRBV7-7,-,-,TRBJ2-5,TGTGCTAGCAGCTTGCGACCGGGACTTCAAGAGACCCAGTACTTC,CASSLRPGLQETQYF
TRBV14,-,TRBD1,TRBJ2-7,TGTGCCAGCAGCCTAGGGACAGGGCCTTTCTACGAGCAGTACTTC,CASSLGTGPFYEQYF
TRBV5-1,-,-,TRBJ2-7,TGCGCCAGCAGCGCGGCTCCAGGGAGCTACGAGCAGTACTTC,CASSAAPGSYEQYF
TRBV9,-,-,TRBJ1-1,TGTGCCAGCAGCCCTACAGACGGGAACACTGAAGCTTTCTTT,CASSPTDGNTEAFF
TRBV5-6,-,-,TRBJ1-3,TGTGCCAGCAGCTTAGGATCCTCTGGAAACACCATATATTTT,CASSLGSSGNTIYF
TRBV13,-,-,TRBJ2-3,TGTGCCAGCAGCTTAGAAGGACGCACGCAGTATTTT,CASSLEGRTQYF
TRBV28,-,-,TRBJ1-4,TGTGCCAGCAGCGGTGGGCCAGACGTTCGCGAAAAACTGTTTTTT,CASSGGPDVREKLFF
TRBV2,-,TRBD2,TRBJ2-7,TGTGCCAGCAGCGTGACTAGCGGAGAGACCTACGAGCAGTACTTC,CASSVTSGETYEQYF
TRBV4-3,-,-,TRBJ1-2,TGCGCCAGCAGCCAATTTAACGCTGGCCCCTATGGCTACACCTTC,CASSQFNAGPYGYTF
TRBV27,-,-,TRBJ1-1,TGTGCCAGCAGTTTTGGTTGGATGAACACTGAAGCTTTCTTT,CASSFGWMNTEAFF
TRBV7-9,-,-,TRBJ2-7,TGTGCCAGCAGCCCGGCCGGAATCTTCTACGAGCAGTACTTC,CASSPAGIFYEQYF
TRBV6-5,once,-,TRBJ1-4,TGTGCCAGCAGTTACTCGGTCAAGGCAACTAATGAAAAACTGTTTTTT,CASSYSVKATNEKLFF
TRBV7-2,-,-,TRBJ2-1,TGTGCCAGCAGCTTAGACGCCGGGCCGAGTATACTACCTCACAATGAGCAGTTCTTC,CASSLDAGPSILPHNEQFF
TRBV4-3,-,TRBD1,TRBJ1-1,TGCGCCAGCAGCCAACGCCTGGGACAGCCGAACACTGAAGCTTTCTTT,CASSQRLGQPNTEAFF
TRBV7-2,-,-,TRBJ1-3,TGTGCCAGCAGCTTAGACCGAAGCTCTGGAAACACCATATATTTT,CASSLDRSSGNTIYF
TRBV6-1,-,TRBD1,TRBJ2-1,TGTGCCAGCAGTGAAGGGACAGGGAAATACAATGAGCAGTTCTTC,CASSEGTGKYNEQFF
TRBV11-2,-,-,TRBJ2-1,TGTGCCAGCAGCTTAAACTACAATGAGCAGTTCTTC,CASSLNYNEQFF
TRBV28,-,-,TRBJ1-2,TGTGCCAGCAGTTCGCACCCCGGGGAAGCCCACTATGGCTACACCTTC,CASSSHPGEAHYGYTF
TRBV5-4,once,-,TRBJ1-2,TGTGCCAGCCGCTTCGTAGGGGGGGACTATGGCTACACCTTC,CASRFVGGDYGYTF
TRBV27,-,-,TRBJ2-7,TGTGCCAGCAGCCTCACTTGGGGAGCCTACGAGCAGTACTTC,CASSLTWGAYEQYF
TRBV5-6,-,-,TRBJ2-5,TGTGCCAGCAGCTCCGACAAGGAAGCTGAGACCCAGTACTTC,CASSSDKEAETQYF
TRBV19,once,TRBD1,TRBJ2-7,TGTGCCAGTAGTCCCGGGACAGCTGGCTACGAGCAGTACTTC,CASSPGTAGYEQYF
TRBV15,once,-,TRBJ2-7,TGTGCCACCAGCAGTGAAAGACTGTATCCCTACGAGCAGTACTTC,CATSSERLYPYEQYF
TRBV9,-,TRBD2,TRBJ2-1,TGTGCCAGCAGCGTAGTAGCGGGAGGGCTTAATGAGCAGTTCTTC,CASSVVAGGLNEQFF
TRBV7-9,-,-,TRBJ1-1,TGTGCCAGCAGCTTATTGGGGGGACAAACTGAAGCTTTCTTT,CASSLLGGQTEAFF
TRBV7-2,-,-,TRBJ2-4,TGTGCCAGCAGCTTGGGATCCGGGGCAAACATTCAGTACTTC,CASSLGSGANIQYF
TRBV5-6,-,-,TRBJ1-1,TGTGCCAGCAGCTTGGCCGGGGGTTTCCCGAACACTGAAGCTTTCTTT,CASSLAGGFPNTEAFF
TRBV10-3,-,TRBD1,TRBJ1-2,TGTGCCATCAACGACAGGGATGGCGGCTACACCTTC,CAINDRDGGYTF
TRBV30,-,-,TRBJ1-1,TGTGCCTGGAGTGTAGCGGGCTTTAACACTGAAGCTTTCTTT,CAWSVAGFNTEAFF
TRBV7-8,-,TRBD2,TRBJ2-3,TGTGCCAGCAGCTTAGCTAGCGGGAGGGCCAGAGATACGCAGTATTTT,CASSLASGRARDTQYF
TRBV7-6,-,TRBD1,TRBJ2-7,TGTGCCAGCAGCGCTTACAGGGGGCCCCACTACGAGCAGTACTTC,CASSAYRGPHYEQYF
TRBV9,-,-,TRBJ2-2,TGTGCCAGCAGCGCCGGTACCGGGGAGCTGTTTTTT,CASSAGTGELFF
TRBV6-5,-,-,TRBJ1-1,TGTGCCAGCAGTTTGGGCCCGGGGGGAGGTGCTGAAGCTTTCTTT,CASSLGPGGGAEAFF
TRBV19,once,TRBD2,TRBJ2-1,TGTGCCGGGGGGGACGGGGATGAGCAGTTCTTC,CAGGDGDEQFF
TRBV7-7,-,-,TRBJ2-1,TGTGCTAGCAGCTTAGGCCCGGGGGGCATCAATGAGCAGTTCTTC,CASSLGPGGINEQFF
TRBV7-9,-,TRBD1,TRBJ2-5,TGTGCCAGCAGCTTAGGCACAGGGGCGTGGGAGACCCAGTACTTC,CASSLGTGAWETQYF